These 6 T cell receptor beta chains came from one sample sequenced in a study of cytomegalovirus exposure and HLA in healthy donors. Both 60 Vbeta primers and 13 Jbeta primers went into the PCR. Sequencing was performed with immunoSEQ multiplex PCR; in TCRdb, only in-frame clones are kept and a portion is missing. The sample shows approximately 140,000 clones, around 80% of them seen only once. The sequenced material came from PBMCs. The receptors were gathered from a man in his fifties or sixties in good health and CMV-seronegative.

The chain couples TRBV11-2 to TRBJ1-2, with D uncertain. There are 15 residues in the CDR3. CDR1 and CDR2 from the germline V gene are SGHAT and FQNNGV. V lost 5 bases, J lost 4 bases, and 17 bases lay in between. Here the CDR3 reads CASSPYLLPGYGYTF. The CDR3 DNA sequence: TGTGCCAGCAGCCCATATCTACTCCCAGGCTATGGCTACACCTTC.

The J gene is TRBJ1-6, the V gene TRBV6-1; D not resolved. Germline CDR1 MNHNS, CDR2 SASEGT. This CDR3 has 15 residues. V shed 3 bases and J shed 2 bases, with 8 bases lying between them. The CDR3 loop reads CASSEAGTYNSPLHF. DNA for the CDR3: TGTGCCAGCAGTGAGGCGGGAACCTATAATTCACCCCTCCACTTT.

The CDR3 nucleotides are TGCGCCAGCAGCCTACAGGGGAACGGGCAGCCCCAGCATTTT. It translates to CASSLQGNGQPQHF. This rearrangement joins TRBV5-1 to TRBJ1-5, with 7 nucleotides matching TRBD1. In germline, CDR1 is SGHRS, CDR2 YFSETQ. With 4 bases clipped from V and 7 bases from J, the junction kept 8 bases outside the gene matches. This CDR3 is 14 amino acids long. The full variable domain, rest sourced from reference TRBV5-1 and TRBJ1-5, is KAGVTQTPRYLIKTRGQQVTLSCSPISGHRSVSWYQQTPGQGLQFLFEYFSETQRNKGNFPGRFSGRQFSNSRSEMNVSTLELGDSALYLCASSLQGNGQPQHFGDGTRLSIL.

V gene TRBV5-5 combines with J gene TRBJ2-2, with 8 bases fitting TRBD2. V shed 5 bases and J 5 bases; nucleotides not matched to a gene: 5. This CDR3 has 14 amino acids. The germline V gene has CDR1 SGHKS and CDR2 YYEKEE (reference sequence). CDR3 residues: CASRLTSGTGELFF. DNA of the CDR3: TGTGCCAGCAGGCTAACTAGCGGAACCGGGGAGCTGTTTTTT.

V is TRBV6-1 and J is TRBJ2-1; 7 bases match TRBD1. CDR3 length: 14 amino acids. The ends lost 6 bases at V and 4 bases at J; junction bases unmatched: 6. Looked up from germline, CDR1 is MNHNS and CDR2 is SASEGT. CDR3 protein: CASRRQGIYNEQFF. In DNA form, the CDR3 reads TGTGCCAGCAGAAGACAGGGTATTTACAATGAGCAGTTCTTC.

This clone was picked up a small number of times. V gene TRBV7-2 combines with J gene TRBJ2-7, with 7 bases aligning to TRBD2. CDR1 is SGHTA, CDR2 FQGNSA, per germline. The CDR3 totals 13 residues. The junction had 7 bases not matched to a gene; V was cut back by 5 bases and J by 6 bases. DNA of the CDR3: TGTGCCAGCAGCCTAGTAGCGGGTATCGAGCAGTACTTC. Translating it yields CASSLVAGIEQYF.